This section outlines one T cell receptor beta chain sequence together with its context. This record comes from a study of technical replicates of blood from several donors. Some clones are missing from TCRdb's copy, which holds only in-frame ones; the method was immunoSEQ multiplex PCR. The sample shows about 69,000 clones, 88% of them seen only once. The TCR originated in a human donor in good health. Some clones in this sample may be carry-over from other donors' samples. The sequencing input was PBMCs.

The CDR3 is CASSSQGATAYEQYF. The DNA for the CDR3 is TGTGCCAGCAGCTCCCAGGGGGCGACCGCCTACGAGCAGTACTTC. The genes are TRBV7-2 and TRBJ2-7; 8 bases agree with TRBD1. J gave up 2 bases and V 4 bases, and 7 bases lay outside the gene matches. The CDR3 runs to 15 residues. Germline values: CDR1 SGHTA, CDR2 FQGNSA.